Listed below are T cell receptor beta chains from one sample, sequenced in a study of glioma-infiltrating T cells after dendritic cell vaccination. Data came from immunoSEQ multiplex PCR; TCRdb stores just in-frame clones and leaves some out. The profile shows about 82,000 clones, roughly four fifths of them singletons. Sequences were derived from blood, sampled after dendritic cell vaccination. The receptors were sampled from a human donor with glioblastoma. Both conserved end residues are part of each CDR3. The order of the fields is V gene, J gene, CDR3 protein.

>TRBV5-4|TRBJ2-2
CASSLGQTNTGELFF
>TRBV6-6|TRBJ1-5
CASQRQYSNQPQHF
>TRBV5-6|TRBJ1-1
CASSHNTEAFF
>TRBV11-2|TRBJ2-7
CASGRAGATNEQYF
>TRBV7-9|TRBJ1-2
CASSLRGTDGGYTF
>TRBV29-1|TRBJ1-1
CSVILDKNTEAFF
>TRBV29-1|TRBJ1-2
CSVETPSGYGYTF
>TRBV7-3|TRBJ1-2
CASSSTGGNYGYTF
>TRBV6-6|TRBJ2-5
CASSYSKQGEETQYF
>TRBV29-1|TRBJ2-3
CSVEGYGRGGTDTQYF
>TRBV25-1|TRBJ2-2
CASSASGANTGELFF
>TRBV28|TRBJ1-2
CASGDRGGGTNYGYTF
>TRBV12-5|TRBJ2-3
CASGTGQASTDTQYF
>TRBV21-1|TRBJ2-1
CASSRPGLGEQFF
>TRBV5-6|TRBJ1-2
CASRSSGIYGYTF
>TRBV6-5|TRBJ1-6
CASSEGGADSPLHF
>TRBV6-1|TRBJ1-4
CASSPIDRRNEKLFF
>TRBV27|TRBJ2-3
CASSLRQANTDTQYF
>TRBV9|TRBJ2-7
CASSVDLGQAPSEQYF
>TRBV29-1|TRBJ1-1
CSVEDLGRGAFF
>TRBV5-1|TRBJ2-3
CASSLLAGGPVDTQYF
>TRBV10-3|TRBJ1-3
CAISDVGEGDTIYF
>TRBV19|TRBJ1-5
CASSNLQGFGNQPQHF
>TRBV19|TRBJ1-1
CASSLDRAVIMNTEAFF
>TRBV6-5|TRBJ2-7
CASSPMGAEGQYF
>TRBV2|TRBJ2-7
CASRPLADAYEQYF
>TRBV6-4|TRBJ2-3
CASSFRSGLTDTQYF
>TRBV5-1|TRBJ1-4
CASRAGWGEKLFF
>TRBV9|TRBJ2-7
CASSVRDYSYEQYF
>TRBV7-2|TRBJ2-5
CASSSNDREETQYF
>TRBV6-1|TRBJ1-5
CASSEGTGAQPQHF
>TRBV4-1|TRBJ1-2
CASSPQGQGNYGYTF
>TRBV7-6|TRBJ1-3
CASSVAGGDGNTIYF
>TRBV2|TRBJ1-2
CASNPAGQGNGYTF
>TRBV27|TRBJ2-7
CASSFQGSEQYF
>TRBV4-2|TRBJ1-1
CASSQYTGIEAFF
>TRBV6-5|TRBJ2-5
CASSYVTGERETQYF
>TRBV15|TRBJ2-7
CATSREIEGNEQYF
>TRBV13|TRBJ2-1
CASSQGGKRGASNEQFF
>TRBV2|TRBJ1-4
CASEGQPKKLFF
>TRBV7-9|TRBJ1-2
CASSLEFEVRFGFSF
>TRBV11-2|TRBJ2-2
CASSLMRVTGELFF
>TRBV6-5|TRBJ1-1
CASSYRGEAFF
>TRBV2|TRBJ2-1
CASIWQGAGEQFF
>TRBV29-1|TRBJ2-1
CSVADPSGEYNEQFF
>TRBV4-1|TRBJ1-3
CASSPVSSGNTIYF